The rows below give T cell receptor beta chains drawn from one sample of a study of blood T cell repertoires in COVID-19. Libraries were prepared by immunoSEQ multiplex PCR; TCRdb keeps only in-frame clonotypes and omits some of them. The repertoire consists of approximately 150,000 clones, with roughly 86% occurring once and the leading ten covering over 0.75%. The sample was peripheral blood. The receptors come from a woman aged 50 to 65 with acute or convalescent COVID-19. The conserved cysteine and the conserved F or W are not part of the CDR3 here. Clone size is given for some rows only: seen once, a few or many times, or a class if the clone is expanded.

j_call	v_call	clone_size	cdr3_aa
TRBJ2-3	TRBV13	.	ASSLAGGPKDTQY
TRBJ2-6	TRBV19	few	ASSIVISGANVLT
TRBJ1-2	TRBV27	.	ASSRDIPNYGYT
TRBJ2-2	TRBV2	.	ASSGWGEADTGELF
TRBJ2-1	TRBV11-3	.	ASSSGTSGIYEQF
TRBJ2-1	TRBV6-4	.	ASSRDSNEQF
TRBJ2-7	TRBV10-3	.	AIMTSSYEQY
TRBJ2-7	TRBV30	.	AWSEGQGYEQY
TRBJ2-3	TRBV3-1/TRBV3-2	.	ASSQRGPDTQY
TRBJ1-2	TRBV10-2	.	ASSEPVAGLANYGYT
TRBJ1-1	TRBV28	.	ASSLSRGWEAF
TRBJ1-1	TRBV5-5	.	ASSFWEGAGNLGNTEAF
TRBJ2-7	TRBV6-5	.	ASSYGTVYEQY
TRBJ2-3	TRBV4-1	.	ASSPVGERPQGDTQY
TRBJ1-2	TRBV7-3	.	ASGRTGTADGYT
TRBJ1-2	TRBV10-2	.	ASSEQGFDGYT
TRBJ1-2	TRBV27	.	ASSISTRSNYGYT
TRBJ2-3	TRBV3-1/TRBV3-2	.	ASSPQEGYTDTQY
TRBJ2-3	TRBV11-3	.	ASSKGLADNPTDTQY
TRBJ1-2	TRBV7-2	.	ASSVTTGGVYYGYT
TRBJ1-5	TRBV24-1	few	ATSDLQGEPQH
TRBJ2-7	TRBV3-1/TRBV3-2	once	ASSQDVTTSYEQY
TRBJ1-3	TRBV6-5	.	ASSYSASGSGNTIY
TRBJ1-1	TRBV24-1	once	ATSDHQGNTEAF
TRBJ2-7	TRBV27	.	ASAVRTSTYEQY
TRBJ2-3	TRBV27	.	ASSLYREISTDTQY
TRBJ2-6	TRBV11-3	.	ASSHSLGSGANVLT
TRBJ1-1	TRBV5-1	.	ASAGGPGDTEAF
TRBJ1-1	TRBV5-6	few	ASSSDILTEAF
TRBJ2-3	TRBV19	.	ASSVPGAPTDTQY
TRBJ1-1	TRBV27	.	ASSSLLGRKDTEAF
TRBJ2-3	TRBV30	.	AWSVATETDTQY
TRBJ1-1	TRBV30	.	AWSPHPNTEAF
TRBJ1-5	TRBV3-1/TRBV3-2	.	ASSQGGRDQPQH
TRBJ2-2	TRBV29-1	.	SVEATSSGELF
TRBJ1-2	TRBV2	.	ASSEAGSANYGYT
TRBJ2-7	TRBV9	once	ASSKGSQRIGEQY
TRBJ1-1	TRBV29-1	few	SVERATVNTEAF
TRBJ1-4	TRBV15	.	ATSRGQGREKLF